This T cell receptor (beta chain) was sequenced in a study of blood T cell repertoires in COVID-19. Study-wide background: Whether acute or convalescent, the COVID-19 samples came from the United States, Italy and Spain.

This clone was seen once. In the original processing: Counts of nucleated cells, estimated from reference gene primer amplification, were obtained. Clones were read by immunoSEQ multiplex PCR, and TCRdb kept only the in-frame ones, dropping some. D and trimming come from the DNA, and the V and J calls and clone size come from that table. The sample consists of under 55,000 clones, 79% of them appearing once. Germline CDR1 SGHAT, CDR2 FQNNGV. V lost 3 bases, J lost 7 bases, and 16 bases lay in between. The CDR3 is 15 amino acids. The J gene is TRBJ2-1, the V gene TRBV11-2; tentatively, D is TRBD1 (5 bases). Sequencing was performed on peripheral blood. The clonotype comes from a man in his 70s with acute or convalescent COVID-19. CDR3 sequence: CASSLGPLSGNEQFF. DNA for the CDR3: TGTGCCAGCAGCTTGGGGCCTTTATCTGGTAATGAGCAGTTCTTC.